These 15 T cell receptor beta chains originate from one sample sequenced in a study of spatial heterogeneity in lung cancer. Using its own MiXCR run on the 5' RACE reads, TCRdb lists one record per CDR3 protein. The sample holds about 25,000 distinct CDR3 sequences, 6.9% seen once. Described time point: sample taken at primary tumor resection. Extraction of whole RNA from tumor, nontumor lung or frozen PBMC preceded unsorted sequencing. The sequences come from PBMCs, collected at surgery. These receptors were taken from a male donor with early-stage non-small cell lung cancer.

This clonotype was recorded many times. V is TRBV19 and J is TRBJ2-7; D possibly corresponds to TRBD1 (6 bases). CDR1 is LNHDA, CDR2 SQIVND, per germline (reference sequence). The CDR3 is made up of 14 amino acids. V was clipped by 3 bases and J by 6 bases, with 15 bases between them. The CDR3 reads CASSIPDSPIEQYV. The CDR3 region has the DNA TGTGCCAGTAGTATCCCGGACAGCCCTATCGAGCAGTACGTC.

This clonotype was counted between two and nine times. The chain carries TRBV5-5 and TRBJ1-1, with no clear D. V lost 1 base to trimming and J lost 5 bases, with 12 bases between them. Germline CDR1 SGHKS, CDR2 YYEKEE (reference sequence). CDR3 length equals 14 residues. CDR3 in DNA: TGTGCCAGCAGCTTGAATCCGGCTCGGACTGAAGCTTTCTTT. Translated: CASSLNPARTEAFF.

CDR3 region: CASSLSRAEQFF. The CDR3 DNA reads as TGTGCCAGCAGCCTTTCCAGGGCGGAGCAGTTCTTC. V and J are TRBV11-2 and TRBJ2-1; TRBD1 is a possible D gene (5 bases). The CDR3 is 12 residues long. V was trimmed by 5 bases and J by 10 bases, leaving 12 bases between them. Per germline, CDR1 SGHAT and CDR2 FQNNGV.

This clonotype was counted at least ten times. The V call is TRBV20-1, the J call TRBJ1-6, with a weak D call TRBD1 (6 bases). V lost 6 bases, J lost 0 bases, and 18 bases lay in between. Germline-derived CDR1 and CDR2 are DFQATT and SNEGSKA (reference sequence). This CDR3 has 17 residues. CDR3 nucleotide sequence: TGCAGTGCCAGCAACACAGGGCTAAGCTCCTATAATTCACCCCTCCACTTT. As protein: CSASNTGLSSYNSPLHF.

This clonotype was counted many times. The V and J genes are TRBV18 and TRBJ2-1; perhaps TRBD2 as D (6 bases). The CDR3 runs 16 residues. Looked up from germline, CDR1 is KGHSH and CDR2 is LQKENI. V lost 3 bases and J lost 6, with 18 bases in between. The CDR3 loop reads CASSPRDSSKGNEQFF. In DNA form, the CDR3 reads TGTGCCAGCTCACCCCGGGACTCTAGTAAGGGCAATGAGCAGTTCTTC.

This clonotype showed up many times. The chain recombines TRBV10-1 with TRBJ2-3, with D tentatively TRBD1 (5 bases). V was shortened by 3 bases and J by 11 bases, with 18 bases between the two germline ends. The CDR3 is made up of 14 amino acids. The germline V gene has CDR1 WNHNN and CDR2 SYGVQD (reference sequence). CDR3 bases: TGCGCCAGCAGTGATGTGACAGTGAATGGGGTGCAGTATTTT. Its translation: CASSDVTVNGVQYF.

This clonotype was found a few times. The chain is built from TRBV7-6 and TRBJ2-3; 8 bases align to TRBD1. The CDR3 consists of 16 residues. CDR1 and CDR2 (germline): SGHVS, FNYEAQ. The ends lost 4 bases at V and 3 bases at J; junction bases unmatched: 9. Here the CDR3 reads CASSSGTGKQTDTQYF. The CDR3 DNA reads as TGTGCCAGCAGCTCCGGGACAGGAAAGCAGACAGATACGCAGTATTTT.

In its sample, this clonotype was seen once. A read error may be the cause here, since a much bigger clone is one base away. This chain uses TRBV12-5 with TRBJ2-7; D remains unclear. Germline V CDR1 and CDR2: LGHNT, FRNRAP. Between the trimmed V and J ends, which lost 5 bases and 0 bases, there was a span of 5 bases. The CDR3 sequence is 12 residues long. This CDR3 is CASGVNSYEQYV. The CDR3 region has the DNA TGTGCTAGTGGTGTTAACTCCTACGAGCAGTACGTC.

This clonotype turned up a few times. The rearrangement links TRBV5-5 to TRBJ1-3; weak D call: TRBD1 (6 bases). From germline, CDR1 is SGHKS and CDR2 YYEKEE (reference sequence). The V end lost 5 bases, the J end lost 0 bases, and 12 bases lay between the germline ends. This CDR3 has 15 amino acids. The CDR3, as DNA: TGTGCCAGCAGTTTCGGGACAAGCTCTGGAAACACCATATATTTT. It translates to CASSFGTSSGNTIYF.

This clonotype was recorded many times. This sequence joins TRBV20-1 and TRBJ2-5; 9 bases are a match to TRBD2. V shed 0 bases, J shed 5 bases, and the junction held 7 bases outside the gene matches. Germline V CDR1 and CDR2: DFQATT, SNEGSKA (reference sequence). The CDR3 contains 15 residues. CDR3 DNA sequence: TGCAGTGCTAGAGATAGGCGGGAGGGCCGGGAGACCCAGTACTTC. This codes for CSARDRREGRETQYF.

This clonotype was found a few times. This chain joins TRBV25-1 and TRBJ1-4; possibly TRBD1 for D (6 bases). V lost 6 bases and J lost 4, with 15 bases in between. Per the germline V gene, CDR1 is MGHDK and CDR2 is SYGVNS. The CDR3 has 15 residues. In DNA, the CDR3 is TGTGCCAGCAGGGGAGGGGGACACCGTAATGAAAAACTGTTTTTT. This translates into CASRGGGHRNEKLFF.

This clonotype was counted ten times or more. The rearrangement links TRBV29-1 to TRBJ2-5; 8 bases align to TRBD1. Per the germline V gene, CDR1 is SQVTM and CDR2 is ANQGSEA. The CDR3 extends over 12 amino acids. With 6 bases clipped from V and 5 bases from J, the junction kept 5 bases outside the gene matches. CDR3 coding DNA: TGCAGCGTGACAGGGGCGGGGGAGACCCAGTACTTC. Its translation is CSVTGAGETQYF.

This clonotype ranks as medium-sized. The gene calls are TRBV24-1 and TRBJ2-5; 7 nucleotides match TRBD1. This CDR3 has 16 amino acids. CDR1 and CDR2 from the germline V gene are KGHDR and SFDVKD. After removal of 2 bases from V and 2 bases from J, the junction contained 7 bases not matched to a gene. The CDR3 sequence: CATSDSTGLVQETQYF. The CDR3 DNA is TGTGCCACCAGTGATTCGACAGGGCTTGTACAAGAGACCCAGTACTTC.

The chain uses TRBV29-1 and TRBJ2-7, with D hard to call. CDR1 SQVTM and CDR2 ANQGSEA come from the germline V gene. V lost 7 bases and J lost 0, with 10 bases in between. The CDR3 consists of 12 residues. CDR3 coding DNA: TGCAGCGCTGAGTTGAGCTCCTACGAGCAGTACTTC. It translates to CSAELSSYEQYF.

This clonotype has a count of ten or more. Here the CDR3 DNA reads TGTGCCAGCAGTTTGGGTGCCTCGCCCCAGCATTTT. Protein: CASSLGASPQHF. V is TRBV12-3 or TRBV12-4 and J is TRBJ1-5, with D unresolved. The CDR3 is 12 amino acids. V was trimmed by 3 bases and J by 9 bases, leaving 9 bases between them.